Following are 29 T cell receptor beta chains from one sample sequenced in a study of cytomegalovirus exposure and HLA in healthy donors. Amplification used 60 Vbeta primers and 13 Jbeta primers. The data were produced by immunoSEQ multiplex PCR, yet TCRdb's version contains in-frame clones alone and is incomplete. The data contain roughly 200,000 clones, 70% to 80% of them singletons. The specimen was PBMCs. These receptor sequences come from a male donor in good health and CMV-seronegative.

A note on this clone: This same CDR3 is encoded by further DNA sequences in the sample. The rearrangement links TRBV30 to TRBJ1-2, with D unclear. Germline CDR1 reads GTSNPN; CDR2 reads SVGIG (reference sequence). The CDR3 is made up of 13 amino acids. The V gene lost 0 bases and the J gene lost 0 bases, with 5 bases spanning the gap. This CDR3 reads CAWSVSANYGYTF. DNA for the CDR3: TGTGCCTGGAGTGTGAGTGCTAACTATGGCTACACCTTC.

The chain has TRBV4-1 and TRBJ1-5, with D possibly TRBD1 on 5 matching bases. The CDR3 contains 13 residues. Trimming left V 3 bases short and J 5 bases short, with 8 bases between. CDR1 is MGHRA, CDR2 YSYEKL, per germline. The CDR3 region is CASSQWGDQPQHF. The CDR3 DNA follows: TGCGCCAGCAGCCAGTGGGGGGATCAGCCCCAGCATTTT.

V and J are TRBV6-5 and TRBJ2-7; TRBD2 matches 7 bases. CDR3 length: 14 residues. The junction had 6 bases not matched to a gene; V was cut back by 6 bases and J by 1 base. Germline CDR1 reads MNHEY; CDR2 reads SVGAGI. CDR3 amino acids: CASSATGGSYEQYF. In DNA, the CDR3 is TGTGCCAGCAGCGCGACGGGAGGTTCCTACGAGCAGTACTTC.

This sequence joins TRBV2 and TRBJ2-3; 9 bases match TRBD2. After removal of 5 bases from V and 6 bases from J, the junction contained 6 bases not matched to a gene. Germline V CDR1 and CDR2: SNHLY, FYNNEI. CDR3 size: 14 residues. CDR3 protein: CASSPGSGGDTQYF. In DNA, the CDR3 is TGTGCCAGCAGTCCGGGTAGCGGGGGTGATACGCAGTATTTT.

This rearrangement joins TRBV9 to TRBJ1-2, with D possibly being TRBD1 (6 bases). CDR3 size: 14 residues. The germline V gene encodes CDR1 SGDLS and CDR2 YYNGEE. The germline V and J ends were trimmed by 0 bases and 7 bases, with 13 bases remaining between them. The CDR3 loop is CASSVEGQGRGYTF. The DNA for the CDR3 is TGTGCCAGCAGCGTAGAGGGCCAGGGGCGTGGCTACACCTTC.

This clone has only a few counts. CDR3 coding DNA: TGTGCCTGGAGTCCAGGCCCTGGAAACACCATATATTTT. Protein sequence: CAWSPGPGNTIYF. V gene TRBV30 combines with J gene TRBJ1-3, with D unclear. V was clipped by 2 bases and J by 2 bases, with 7 bases between them. CDR1 and CDR2 from the germline V gene are GTSNPN and SVGIG (reference sequence). CDR3 length: 13 residues.

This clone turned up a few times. The CDR3 is CAWSVGGTAYGYTF. For the CDR3, the DNA is TGTGCCTGGAGTGTCGGAGGGACAGCCTATGGCTACACCTTC. The J gene is TRBJ1-2, the V gene TRBV30, with 7 nucleotides matching TRBD1. The CDR3 totals 14 residues. Germline V gives CDR1 GTSNPN, CDR2 SVGIG (reference sequence). Trimming cost V 0 bases and J 4 bases; bases outside gene matches: 5.

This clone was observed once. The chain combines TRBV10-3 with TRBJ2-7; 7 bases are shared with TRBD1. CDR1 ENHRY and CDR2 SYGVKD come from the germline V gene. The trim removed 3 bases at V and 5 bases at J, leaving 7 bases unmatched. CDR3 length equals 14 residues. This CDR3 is CAISDGDSRDEQYF. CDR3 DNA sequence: TGTGCCATCAGTGATGGGGACAGTAGGGACGAGCAGTACTTC.

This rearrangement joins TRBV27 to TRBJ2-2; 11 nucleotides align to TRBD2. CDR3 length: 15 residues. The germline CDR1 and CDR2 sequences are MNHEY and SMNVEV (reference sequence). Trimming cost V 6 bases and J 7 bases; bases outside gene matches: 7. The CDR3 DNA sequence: TGTGCCAGCAGGCCGCAGCTAGCGGGGGGCGGGGAGCTGTTTTTT. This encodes CASRPQLAGGGELFF.

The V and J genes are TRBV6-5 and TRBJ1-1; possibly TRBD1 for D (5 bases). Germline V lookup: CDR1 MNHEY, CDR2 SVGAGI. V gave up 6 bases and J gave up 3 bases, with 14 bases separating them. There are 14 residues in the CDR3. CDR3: CASRRGGSDTEAFF. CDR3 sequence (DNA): TGTGCCAGCAGGCGCGGGGGTTCCGACACTGAAGCTTTCTTT.

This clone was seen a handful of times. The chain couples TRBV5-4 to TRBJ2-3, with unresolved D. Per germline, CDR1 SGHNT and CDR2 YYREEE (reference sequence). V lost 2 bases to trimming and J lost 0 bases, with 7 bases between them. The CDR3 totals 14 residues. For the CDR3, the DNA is TGTGCCAGCAGCTTACCAACTAGCACAGATACGCAGTATTTT. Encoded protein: CASSLPTSTDTQYF.

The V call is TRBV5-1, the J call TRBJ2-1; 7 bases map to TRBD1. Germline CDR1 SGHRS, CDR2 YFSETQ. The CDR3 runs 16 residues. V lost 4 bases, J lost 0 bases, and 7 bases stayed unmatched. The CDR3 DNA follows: TGCGCCAGCAGCGACCGCCGGGACAGCTCCTACAATGAGCAGTTCTTC. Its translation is CASSDRRDSSYNEQFF.

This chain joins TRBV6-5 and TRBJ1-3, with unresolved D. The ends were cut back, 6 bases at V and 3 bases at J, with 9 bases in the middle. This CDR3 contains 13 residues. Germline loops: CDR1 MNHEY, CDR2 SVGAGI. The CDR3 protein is CASSREYGNTIYF. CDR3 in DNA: TGTGCCAGCAGCCGCGAGTATGGAAACACCATATATTTT.

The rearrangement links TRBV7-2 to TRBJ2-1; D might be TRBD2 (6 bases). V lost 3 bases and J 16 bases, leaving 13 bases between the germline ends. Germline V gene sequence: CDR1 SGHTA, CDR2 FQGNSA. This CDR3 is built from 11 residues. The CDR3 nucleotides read TGTGCCAGCAGCTTCAGCGGGTTACCCTTCTTC. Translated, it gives CASSFSGLPFF.

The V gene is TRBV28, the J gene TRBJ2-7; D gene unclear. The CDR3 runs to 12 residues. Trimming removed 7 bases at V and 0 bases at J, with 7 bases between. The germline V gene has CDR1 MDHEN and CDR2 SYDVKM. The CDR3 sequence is CASTTPSYEQYF. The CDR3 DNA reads TGTGCCAGCACCACACCCTCCTACGAGCAGTACTTC.

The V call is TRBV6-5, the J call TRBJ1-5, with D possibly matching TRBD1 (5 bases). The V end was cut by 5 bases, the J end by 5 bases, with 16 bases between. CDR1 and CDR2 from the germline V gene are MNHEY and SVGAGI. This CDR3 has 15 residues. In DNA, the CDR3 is TGTGCCAGCAGTCTAGGGGCACCCGAGGATCAGCCCCAGCATTTT. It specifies CASSLGAPEDQPQHF.

The CDR3 DNA follows: TGTGCCAGCAGCCCCCTGGGGGGGGGATTAATTAGCAATCAGCCCCAGCATTTT. This gives the protein CASSPLGGGLISNQPQHF. V gene TRBV7-2 combines with J gene TRBJ1-5; TRBD1 might be the D (5 bases). The CDR3 contains 18 residues. The germline gives CDR1 SGHTA, CDR2 FQGNSA. Trimming removed 5 bases at V and 0 bases at J, with 20 bases between.

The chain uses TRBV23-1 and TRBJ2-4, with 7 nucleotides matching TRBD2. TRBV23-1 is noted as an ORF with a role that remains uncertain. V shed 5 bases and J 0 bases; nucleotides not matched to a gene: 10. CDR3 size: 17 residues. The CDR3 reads CASSTRLSGVAKNIQYF. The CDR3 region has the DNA TGCGCCAGCAGTACCCGACTAAGCGGGGTAGCCAAAAACATTCAGTACTTC.

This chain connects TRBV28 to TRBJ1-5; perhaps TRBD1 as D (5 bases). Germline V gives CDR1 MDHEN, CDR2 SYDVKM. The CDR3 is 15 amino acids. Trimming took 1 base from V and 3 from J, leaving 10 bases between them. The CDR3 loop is CASSLSTGYNQPQHF. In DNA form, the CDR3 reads TGTGCCAGCAGTTTATCCACAGGTTACAATCAGCCCCAGCATTTT. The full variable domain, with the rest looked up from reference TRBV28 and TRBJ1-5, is DVKVTQSSRYLVKRTGEKVFLECVQDMDHENMFWYRQDPGLGLRLIYFSYDVKMKEKGDIPEGYSVSREKKERFSLILESASTNQTSMYLCASSLSTGYNQPQHFGDGTRLSIL.

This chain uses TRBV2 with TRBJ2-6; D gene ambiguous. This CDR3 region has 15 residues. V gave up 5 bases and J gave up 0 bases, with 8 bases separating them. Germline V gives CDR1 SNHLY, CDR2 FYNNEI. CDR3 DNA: TGTGCCAGCAGTCTGCGGAGCTCTGGGGCCAACGTCCTGACTTTC. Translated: CASSLRSSGANVLTF. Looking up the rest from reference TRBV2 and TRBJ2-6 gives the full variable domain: EPEVTQTPSHQVTQMGQEVILRCVPISNHLYFYWYRQILGQKVEFLVSFYNNEISEKSEIFDDQFSVERPDGSNFTLKIRSTKLEDSAMYFCASSLRSSGANVLTFGAGSRLTVL.

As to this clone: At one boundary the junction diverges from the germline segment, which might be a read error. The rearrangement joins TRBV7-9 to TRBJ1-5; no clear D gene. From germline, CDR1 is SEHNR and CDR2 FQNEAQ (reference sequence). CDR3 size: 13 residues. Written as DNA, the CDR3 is TGTTCCAGCAGCTTAACAGTCAATCAGCCCCAGCATTTT. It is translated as CSSSLTVNQPQHF.

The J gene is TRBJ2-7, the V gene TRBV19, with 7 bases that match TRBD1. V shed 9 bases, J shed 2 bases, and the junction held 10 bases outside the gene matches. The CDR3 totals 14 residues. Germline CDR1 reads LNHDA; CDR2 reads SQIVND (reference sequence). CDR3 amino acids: CASRPGQLAYEQYF. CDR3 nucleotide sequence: TGTGCCAGCAGGCCGGGACAGTTGGCCTACGAGCAGTACTTC.

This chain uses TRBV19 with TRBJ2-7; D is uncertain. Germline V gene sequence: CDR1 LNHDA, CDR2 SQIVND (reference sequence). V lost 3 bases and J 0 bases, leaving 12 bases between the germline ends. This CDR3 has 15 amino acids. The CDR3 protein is CASSIQPTYSYEQYF. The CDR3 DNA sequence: TGTGCCAGTAGTATCCAGCCGACTTACTCCTACGAGCAGTACTTC.

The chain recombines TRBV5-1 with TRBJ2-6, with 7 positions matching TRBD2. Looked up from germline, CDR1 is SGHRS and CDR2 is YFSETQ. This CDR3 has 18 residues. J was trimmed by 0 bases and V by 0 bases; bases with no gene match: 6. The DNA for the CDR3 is TGCGCCAGCAGCTTGGGCTTCTGGGGGGGCTCTGGGGCCAACGTCCTGACTTTC. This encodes CASSLGFWGGSGANVLTF.

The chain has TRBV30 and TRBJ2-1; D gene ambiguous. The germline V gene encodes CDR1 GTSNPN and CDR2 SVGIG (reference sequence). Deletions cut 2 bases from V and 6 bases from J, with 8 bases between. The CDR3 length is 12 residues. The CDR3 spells CAWSSGLNEQFF. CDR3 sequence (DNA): TGTGCCTGGAGTTCGGGTCTCAATGAGCAGTTCTTC.

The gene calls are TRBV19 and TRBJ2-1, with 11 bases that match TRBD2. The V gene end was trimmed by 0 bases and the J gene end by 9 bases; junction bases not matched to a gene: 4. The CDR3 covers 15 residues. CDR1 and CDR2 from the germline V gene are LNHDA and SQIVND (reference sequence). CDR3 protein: CASSIDSGRAREQFF. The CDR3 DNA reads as TGTGCCAGTAGTATAGATAGCGGGAGGGCCCGTGAGCAGTTCTTC.

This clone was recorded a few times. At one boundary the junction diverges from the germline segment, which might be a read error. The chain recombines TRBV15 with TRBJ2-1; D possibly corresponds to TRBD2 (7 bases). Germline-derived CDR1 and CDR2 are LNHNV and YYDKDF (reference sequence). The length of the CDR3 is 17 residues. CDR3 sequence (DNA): TGTGCCACCAGCAGAGTTCGCGGTGAACAGGGAGGGAATGTGCAGTTCTTC. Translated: CATSRVRGEQGGNVQFF. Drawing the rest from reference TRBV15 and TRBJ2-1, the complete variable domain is DAMVIQNPRYQVTQFGKPVTLSCSQTLNHNVMYWYQQKSSQAPKLLFHYYDKDFNNEADTPDNFQSRRPNTSFCFLDIRSPGLGDTAMYLCATSRVRGEQGGNVQFFGPGTRLTVL.

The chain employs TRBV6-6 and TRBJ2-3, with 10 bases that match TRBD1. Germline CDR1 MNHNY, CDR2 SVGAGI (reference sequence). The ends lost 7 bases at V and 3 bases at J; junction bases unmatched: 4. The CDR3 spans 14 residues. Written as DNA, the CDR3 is TGTGCCAGCAATCGGGACAGGGGAACAGATACGCAGTATTTT. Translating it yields CASNRDRGTDTQYF.

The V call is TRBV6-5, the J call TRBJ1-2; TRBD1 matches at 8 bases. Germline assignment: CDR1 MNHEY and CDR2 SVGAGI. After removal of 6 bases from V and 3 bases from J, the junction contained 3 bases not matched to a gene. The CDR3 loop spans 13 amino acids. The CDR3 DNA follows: TGTGCCAGCAGCGAGACAGGGGACTATGGCTACACCTTC. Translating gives CASSETGDYGYTF.